Listed below are T cell receptor beta chains from one sample, sequenced in a study of cytomegalovirus exposure and HLA in healthy donors. The protocol was immunoSEQ multiplex PCR, while the TCRdb copy is restricted to in-frame clones and leaves out a portion. The top ten hold about 4% of the sample, which has some 89,000 clones, about four fifths seen once. The sample consisted of PBMCs. Receptor source: a woman in her thirties or forties in good health and CMV-seropositive. The CDR3 runs from the conserved cysteine through the conserved F or W. The D gene is left open where the match is weak. Size values are once, few and many counts, or a class for expanded clones, and some rows have none.

clone_size: few
d_call: .
j_call: TRBJ2-5
v_call: TRBV18
cdr3_aa: CASSPDLQATGTQYF
cdr3_nt: TGTGCCAGCTCACCAGATTTACAAGCGACGGGGACCCAGTACTTC

clone_size: .
d_call: TRBD2
j_call: TRBJ2-7
v_call: TRBV28
cdr3_aa: CASSPSGRDLGQYF
cdr3_nt: TGTGCCAGCAGTCCCAGCGGGAGGGATTTAGGGCAGTACTTC

clone_size: .
d_call: .
j_call: TRBJ1-1
v_call: TRBV29-1
cdr3_aa: CSVGAVGGRNTEAFF
cdr3_nt: TGCAGCGTTGGAGCCGTCGGAGGGAGGAACACTGAAGCTTTCTTT

clone_size: .
d_call: TRBD1
j_call: TRBJ1-1
v_call: TRBV27
cdr3_aa: CASSRGPDTEAFF
cdr3_nt: TGTGCCAGCAGCAGGGGGCCGGACACTGAAGCTTTCTTT

clone_size: .
d_call: .
j_call: TRBJ2-2
v_call: TRBV11-2
cdr3_aa: CASSPRRGTGELFF
cdr3_nt: TGTGCCAGCAGCCCGAGGAGGGGAACCGGGGAGCTGTTTTTT

clone_size: .
d_call: .
j_call: TRBJ2-1
v_call: TRBV27
cdr3_aa: CASSFTAGESYNEQFF
cdr3_nt: TGTGCCAGCAGTTTTACGGCGGGCGAGTCGTACAATGAGCAGTTCTTC

clone_size: .
d_call: TRBD2
j_call: TRBJ2-7
v_call: TRBV11-2
cdr3_aa: CASRREDYEQYF
cdr3_nt: TGTGCCAGCAGGCGGGAGGACTACGAGCAGTACTTC

clone_size: .
d_call: TRBD1
j_call: TRBJ1-2
v_call: TRBV11-3
cdr3_aa: CASSPLPGQGGDYGYTF
cdr3_nt: TGTGCCAGCAGCCCCCTCCCGGGACAGGGGGGTGACTATGGCTACACCTTC

clone_size: .
d_call: .
j_call: TRBJ1-5
v_call: TRBV12-5
cdr3_aa: CASGLEWGDQPQHF
cdr3_nt: TGTGCTAGTGGTTTAGAATGGGGAGATCAGCCCCAGCATTTT

clone_size: .
d_call: TRBD1
j_call: TRBJ1-1
v_call: TRBV30
cdr3_aa: CAWRARGWDTEAFF
cdr3_nt: TGTGCCTGGAGGGCCAGGGGGTGGGACACTGAAGCTTTCTTT

clone_size: .
d_call: TRBD2
j_call: TRBJ2-5
v_call: TRBV5-4
cdr3_aa: CASSLGGRAWETQYF
cdr3_nt: TGTGCCAGCAGCTTGGGGGGGAGGGCCTGGGAGACCCAGTACTTC

clone_size: .
d_call: .
j_call: TRBJ2-7
v_call: TRBV5-4
cdr3_aa: CASSASGYEQYF
cdr3_nt: TGTGCCAGCAGCGCCAGCGGATACGAGCAGTACTTC

clone_size: .
d_call: .
j_call: TRBJ1-1
v_call: TRBV10-3
cdr3_aa: CAISERGGTEAFF
cdr3_nt: TGTGCCATCAGTGAGCGGGGTGGCACTGAAGCTTTCTTT

clone_size: .
d_call: .
j_call: TRBJ2-1
v_call: TRBV25-1
cdr3_aa: CASRPGDRSSYNEQFF
cdr3_nt: TGTGCCAGCAGGCCGGGGGACCGGAGCTCCTACAATGAGCAGTTCTTC

clone_size: .
d_call: .
j_call: TRBJ1-5
v_call: TRBV19
cdr3_aa: CASSGQGGNQPQHF
cdr3_nt: TGTGCCAGTAGTGGGCAGGGTGGCAATCAGCCCCAGCATTTT

clone_size: .
d_call: TRBD2
j_call: TRBJ2-7
v_call: TRBV6-5
cdr3_aa: CASSQPGLAEYEQYF
cdr3_nt: TGTGCCAGCAGTCAACCGGGACTAGCGGAGTACGAGCAGTACTTC

clone_size: .
d_call: TRBD1
j_call: TRBJ1-1
v_call: TRBV6-1
cdr3_aa: CASSATGGGPGEAFF
cdr3_nt: TGTGCCAGCAGCGCTACAGGGGGGGGTCCGGGTGAAGCTTTCTTT

clone_size: .
d_call: .
j_call: TRBJ2-7
v_call: TRBV6-6
cdr3_aa: CASRGSPQPLSYEQYF
cdr3_nt: TGTGCCAGCAGGGGCAGTCCCCAGCCCCTGTCCTACGAGCAGTACTTC

clone_size: .
d_call: .
j_call: TRBJ2-7
v_call: TRBV6-5
cdr3_aa: CASSEGRETDEQYF
cdr3_nt: TGTGCCAGCAGTGAAGGACGGGAGACGGACGAGCAGTACTTC

clone_size: .
d_call: .
j_call: TRBJ2-7
v_call: TRBV5-6
cdr3_aa: CASSSWQGTYEQYF
cdr3_nt: TGTGCCAGCAGCTCTTGGCAGGGAACCTACGAGCAGTACTTC

clone_size: .
d_call: .
j_call: TRBJ2-1
v_call: TRBV18
cdr3_aa: CASSPSGAYNEQFF
cdr3_nt: TGTGCCAGCTCACCTTCCGGGGCCTACAATGAGCAGTTCTTC

clone_size: .
d_call: .
j_call: TRBJ1-3
v_call: TRBV5-5
cdr3_aa: CASSLVDSSSGNTIYF
cdr3_nt: TGTGCCAGCAGCTTGGTTGACAGTAGCTCTGGAAACACCATATATTTT

clone_size: .
d_call: TRBD1
j_call: TRBJ2-7
v_call: TRBV28
cdr3_aa: CASSIPGTVYEQYF
cdr3_nt: TGTGCCAGCAGTATCCCGGGGACAGTGTACGAGCAGTACTTC

clone_size: .
d_call: .
j_call: TRBJ1-1
v_call: TRBV7-9
cdr3_aa: CASSLEEAEAFF
cdr3_nt: TGTGCCAGCAGCTTAGAGGAGGCTGAAGCTTTCTTT

clone_size: few
d_call: TRBD1
j_call: TRBJ2-1
v_call: TRBV29-1
cdr3_aa: CSVLRDRGSSEQFF
cdr3_nt: TGCAGCGTACTCCGGGACAGGGGATCGAGTGAGCAGTTCTTC

clone_size: .
d_call: .
j_call: TRBJ2-7
v_call: TRBV5-1
cdr3_aa: CASSLDGGPYEQYF
cdr3_nt: TGCGCCAGCAGCTTGGACGGGGGGCCCTACGAGCAGTACTTC

clone_size: .
d_call: TRBD1
j_call: TRBJ1-5
v_call: TRBV6-1
cdr3_aa: CASSEARGTGPQPQHF
cdr3_nt: TGTGCCAGCAGTGAAGCGCGAGGGACAGGTCCCCAGCCCCAGCATTTT

clone_size: .
d_call: .
j_call: TRBJ1-2
v_call: TRBV6-1
cdr3_aa: CASSSGGVVGYTF
cdr3_nt: TGTGCCAGCAGCTCCGGGGGGGTAGTGGGCTACACCTTC

clone_size: .
d_call: .
j_call: TRBJ1-6
v_call: TRBV5-1
cdr3_aa: CASSLGAGSNSPLHF
cdr3_nt: TGCGCCAGCAGCTTGGGGGCAGGGTCTAATTCACCCCTCCACTTT

clone_size: once
d_call: TRBD2
j_call: TRBJ2-4
v_call: TRBV7-2
cdr3_aa: CASSLVGGSGSKNIQYF
cdr3_nt: TGTGCCAGCAGCTTAGTCGGCGGGAGTGGGTCCAAAAACATTCAGTACTTC

clone_size: .
d_call: .
j_call: TRBJ2-7
v_call: TRBV14
cdr3_aa: CASSQDRLGSPYEQYF
cdr3_nt: TGTGCCAGCAGCCAAGATCGGTTGGGCAGCCCCTACGAGCAGTACTTC

clone_size: .
d_call: TRBD1
j_call: TRBJ2-7
v_call: TRBV5-1
cdr3_aa: CASSLEGTGYEQYF
cdr3_nt: TGCGCCAGCAGCTTGGAGGGGACAGGCTACGAGCAGTACTTC

clone_size: .
d_call: .
j_call: TRBJ1-5
v_call: TRBV19
cdr3_aa: CASMAGRSGNQPQHF
cdr3_nt: TGTGCCAGTATGGCCGGGCGGTCGGGGAATCAGCCCCAGCATTTT

clone_size: .
d_call: .
j_call: TRBJ2-7
v_call: TRBV5-1
cdr3_aa: CASSFSPYTYEQYF
cdr3_nt: TGCGCCAGCAGCTTTAGCCCATACACCTACGAGCAGTACTTC

clone_size: .
d_call: .
j_call: TRBJ1-6
v_call: TRBV7-6
cdr3_aa: CASSLVGGEASPLHF
cdr3_nt: TGTGCCAGCAGCTTAGTGGGGGGTGAAGCTTCACCCCTCCACTTT

clone_size: few
d_call: .
j_call: TRBJ1-6
v_call: TRBV11-3
cdr3_aa: CASSLDTGIGSPLHF
cdr3_nt: TGTGCCAGCAGCTTAGATACGGGAATAGGCTCACCCCTCCACTTT

clone_size: .
d_call: .
j_call: TRBJ1-5
v_call: TRBV4-1
cdr3_aa: CASSEGQTYSNQPQHF
cdr3_nt: TGCGCCAGCAGCGAAGGACAGACATATAGCAATCAGCCCCAGCATTTT

clone_size: .
d_call: .
j_call: TRBJ2-5
v_call: TRBV30
cdr3_aa: CAWSWQIQETQYF
cdr3_nt: TGTGCCTGGAGTTGGCAGATCCAAGAGACCCAGTACTTC

clone_size: .
d_call: .
j_call: TRBJ2-7
v_call: TRBV5-1
cdr3_aa: CASSLSSGYEQYF
cdr3_nt: TGCGCCAGCAGCTTGTCCAGCGGCTACGAGCAGTACTTC

clone_size: .
d_call: .
j_call: TRBJ1-2
v_call: TRBV5-5
cdr3_aa: CASSLESGYGYTF
cdr3_nt: TGTGCCAGCAGCTTGGAGTCGGGCTATGGCTACACCTTC

clone_size: .
d_call: .
j_call: TRBJ2-7
v_call: TRBV11-2
cdr3_aa: CASSLDRLGEQYF
cdr3_nt: TGTGCCAGCAGCTTAGACAGGCTGGGCGAGCAGTACTTC

clone_size: .
d_call: TRBD2
j_call: TRBJ2-1
v_call: TRBV2
cdr3_aa: CASSTSGGRNEQFF
cdr3_nt: TGTGCCAGCTCGACTAGCGGGGGTCGGAATGAGCAGTTCTTC